This T cell receptor beta chain stems from a study of molecular identifiers for immune sequencing clone quantification. Study conclusions and caveats: Detection of one spiked Jurkat cell's TCR RNA reportedly worked in 900,000 to 1,000,000 naive cells. Sizes of clones that are highly expanded could be underestimated (if identical TCR molecules share a barcode).

Bulk TCR library preparation followed previously described methods with listed TCR primers. From the PCR reads, TCRdb called clonotypes with MiXCR, one entry per CDR3 protein. The sample has 50,000 to 70,000 distinct CDR3 sequences, 18% seen once. Germline CDR1 MNHNS, CDR2 SASEGT. The CDR3 extends over 16 amino acids. As concerns this clonotype: Its antigen is not identified. A much larger clone is a single base away; this may be a read error.

Sorting isolated naive CD8 T cells as CD8+CD4-CCR7+CD45RA+ events. V and J are TRBV6-1 and TRBJ1-5; 7 bases align to TRBD1. The sequencing input was naive CD8+ T cells from blood, with Jurkat cell RNA spiked in. The subset was: FACS-sorted CD8+CD4-CCR7+CD45RA+ naive T cells. This TCR was recovered from a human donor in good health. Some libraries in this study had Jurkat cell RNA spiked in. CDR3 in amino acids: CASSVWDRDSYQPQHF. CDR3 coding DNA: TGTGCCAGCAGTGTATGGGACAGAGATAGCTATCAGCCCCAGCATTTT.